This T cell receptor beta chain was captured by sequencing in a study of blood T cell repertoires in COVID-19. Study-wide context: COVID-19 samples collected from the United States, Italy and Spain covered acute and convalescent phases. Sources were T cells, B-cell-depleted T cells, or PBMCs; the material itself was cDNA or gDNA.

Original methodology: Researchers report that nucleated cell counts were estimated from reference gene primer amplification. Sequencing was performed with immunoSEQ multiplex PCR; in TCRdb, only in-frame clones are kept and a portion is missing. V, J and clone size are those of that table, while D and trimming were read from the DNA. The data contain 200,000 to 300,000 clones, 86% of them singletons. Specimen: peripheral blood. The TCR originated in a man aged 40-49 years who had recovered from COVID-19.

The CDR3 nucleotides are TGTGCCAGCAGCAGGATACAGGGGGCGTTCGCGAACACCGGGGAGCTGTTTTTT. Translating it yields CASSRIQGAFANTGELFF. The chain carries TRBV5-6 and TRBJ2-2; 9 positions agree with TRBD1. The germline V gene encodes CDR1 SGHDT and CDR2 YYEEEE. The V segment lost 4 bases and the J segment 0 bases; nucleotides outside the gene matches: 10. There are 18 residues in the CDR3.